The clone carrying this TCR beta chain was detected only a few times. Its cognate antigen is unknown. A read error may explain this, as a much larger clone is one base away. These data come from a study of blood T cells in healthy people across ages. Findings and limits, study-wide: Those diversity estimates obtained from one million T cells were thought to be underestimates.

A sample-barcoded 5' primer and a J-beta primer mix were used in a second PCR of roughly 6 to 12 cycles. Using its own MiXCR run on the 5' RACE reads, TCRdb lists one record per CDR3 protein. In the table there are approximately 810,000 distinct CDR3 sequences, 25% to 30% of which are singletons. V lost 6 bases, J lost 1 base, and 5 bases stayed unmatched. This CDR3 contains 14 residues. Germline lookup yields CDR1 MGHDK and CDR2 SYGVNS. V is TRBV25-1 and J is TRBJ2-5; 7 bases line up with TRBD1. The sequence derives from a woman of 80 years or more in good health. Sequencing input: blood. CDR3 region: CASREAGGQETQYF. Here the CDR3 DNA reads TGTGCCAGCAGGGAAGCAGGGGGCCAAGAGACCCAGTACTTC.